A single sample is the source of the 8 T cell receptor beta chains below, sequenced in a study of OX40 agonist ivuxolimab in advanced cancers. The table came from immunoSEQ multiplex PCR; TCRdb's copy has only in-frame clones and leaves some out. This table has around 110,000 clones, 90% appearing once. Material: CD4+ or CD8+ T cells sorted from blood, obtained in a trial of the OX40 agonist ivuxolimab. These receptors were taken from an adult with an advanced solid tumor such as melanoma, head and neck, liver or kidney cancer.

This sequence joins TRBV10-3 and TRBJ2-5, with TRBD1 matching over 9 bases. Germline lookup yields CDR1 ENHRY and CDR2 SYGVKD. This CDR3 contains 16 residues. The V gene end was trimmed by 3 bases and the J gene end by 5 bases; junction bases not matched to a gene: 10. CDR3 in amino acids: CAISDPDRGVGETQYF. DNA for the CDR3: TGTGCCATCAGTGACCCAGACAGGGGGGTCGGTGAGACCCAGTACTTC.

Only one count was recorded for this clone. The rearrangement joins TRBV30 to TRBJ1-2, with D perhaps TRBD1 (6 bases). Germline V gene lookup returns CDR1 GTSNPN and CDR2 SVGIG (reference sequence). Trimming shortened V by 0 bases and J by 7 bases, and 12 bases separated the two germline ends. This CDR3 comprises 13 residues. CDR3 amino acids: CAWSVGAWGGYTF. The CDR3 DNA is TGTGCCTGGAGTGTGGGGGCGTGGGGTGGCTACACCTTC. Supplemented by reference TRBV30 and TRBJ1-2, the full variable domain reads SQTIHQWPATLVQPVGSPLSLECTVEGTSNPNLYWYRQAAGRGLQLLFYSVGIGQISSEVPQNLSASRPQDRQFILSSKKLLLSDSGFYLCAWSVGAWGGYTFGSGTRLTVV.

The V and J genes are TRBV5-6 and TRBJ2-3; perhaps TRBD1 as D (5 bases). Deletions cut 0 bases from V and 1 base from J, with 9 bases between. CDR1 SGHDT and CDR2 YYEEEE come from the germline V gene. The CDR3 runs 15 residues. The CDR3 region is CASSLAGYGTDTQYF. The CDR3 DNA is TGTGCCAGCAGCTTGGCAGGGTATGGCACAGATACGCAGTATTTT.

J is TRBJ1-6 and V is TRBV28; 7 positions agree with TRBD1. CDR1 is MDHEN and CDR2 is SYDVKM in the germline V gene. There are 16 residues in the CDR3. V was clipped by 5 bases and J by 9 bases; unmatched bases: 13. The CDR3 DNA sequence: TGTGCCAGCAGTCTCGGAGGGGGCGCGAATCTTTCACCCCTCCACTTT. Encoded protein: CASSLGGGANLSPLHF. Complete variable domain (other parts from reference TRBV28 and TRBJ1-6): DVKVTQSSRYLVKRTGEKVFLECVQDMDHENMFWYRQDPGLGLRLIYFSYDVKMKEKGDIPEGYSVSREKKERFSLILESASTNQTSMYLCASSLGGGANLSPLHFGNGTRLTVT.

The chain couples TRBV18 to TRBJ1-5; the D gene is possibly TRBD1 (5 bases). This CDR3 is 14 amino acids long. Deletions cut 3 bases from V and 2 bases from J, with 8 bases between. Germline CDR1 and CDR2: KGHSH and LQKENI. The CDR3 spells CASSPQGGNQPQHF. Here the CDR3 DNA reads TGTGCCAGCTCACCCCAGGGAGGCAATCAGCCCCAGCATTTT.

V usage is TRBV6-6 and J usage is TRBJ2-4; D could derive from TRBD1 or TRBD2 (5 bases each). From germline, CDR1 is MNHNY and CDR2 SVGAGI (reference sequence). This CDR3 comprises 13 residues. V dropped 2 bases and J dropped 5 bases, with 7 bases sitting between them. The chain's CDR3 is CASSYGGENIQYF. The CDR3 bases are TGTGCCAGCAGTTACGGGGGTGAAAACATTCAGTACTTC.

The J gene is TRBJ2-3, the V gene TRBV7-9; D is possibly TRBD2 (6 bases). The CDR3 length is 15 residues. Germline lookup yields CDR1 SEHNR and CDR2 FQNEAQ (reference sequence). V lost 7 bases and J 3 bases, leaving 17 bases between the germline ends. The CDR3, as DNA: TGTGCCAGCATCTCCCTCGACGGGGGAACAGATACGCAGTATTTT. As protein: CASISLDGGTDTQYF.

This chain links TRBV18 with TRBJ1-1; D gene unclear. The CDR3 is 15 residues long. V lost 0 bases, J lost 0 bases, and 8 bases lay in between. Germline CDR1 and CDR2: KGHSH and LQKENI. The CDR3 DNA reads TGTGCCAGCTCACCACCGGTGATCTTGAACACTGAAGCTTTCTTT. This gives the protein CASSPPVILNTEAFF.